This T cell receptor (beta chain) was captured by sequencing in a study of cytomegalovirus exposure and HLA in healthy donors (dated by TCRdb to the late 2010s). Regarding the complete study: According to an earlier analysis of 587 of the donors, about 179 million T cells yielded 117 million unique TCR beta sequences and around 300 Gb of sequence data. Approximately 300 gigabases of sequencing data and around 90 million unique TCR sequences made up an early release that covered around 640 HLA-typed donors. Of the 398 genotyped donors, less than 90% were placed in the genetic ancestry cluster associated with self-reported Caucasian donors. The study aimed to test whether signatures of past pathogen exposure could be identified by cataloging public T cell receptors. The study profiled the T cell repertoires of about 640 subjects by immunosequencing and related them to cytomegalovirus serostatus. Besides the first cohort of around 670 subjects, a separate validation cohort made up of 120 or so different subjects was used. To predict cytomegalovirus infection status, the study brought together high-throughput TCR immunosequencing, statistical association of individual TCRs with disease status, and machine learning. A later analysis re-analyzed previously published TCR beta repertoires from 500 to 700 donors and added high-resolution HLA genotyping to study TCR occurrence patterns. Rather than drawing on any new phenotypic data, the later analysis identified candidate immune exposures from TCR beta sequences and the way those sequences occurred across donors. In an earlier analysis of over 550 of the donors, high-throughput TCR beta sequencing was used to judge whether each TCR beta V gene segment behaved as functional or pseudogenic. Alongside the repertoire data, information on donor age, sex, ethnicity and CMV serostatus was compiled. In a later genetic analysis, genome-wide SNP genotypes for about 55% of the roughly 670 donors were used, and that subset was treated as a discovery cohort. All discovery cohort repertoires had been generated on a single sequencing platform. HLA typing included class I and class II loci at four-digit resolution. The number of donors typed differed by locus, with 629-630 for A, B, C, DRB1 and DQB1, roughly 550 for DQA1, some 570 for DPA1, and 472 for DPB1. Several DR-DQ haplotypes were handled as single units for association and clustering, since linkage in the cohort was strong. On average, around 240,000 unique TCR beta nucleotide sequences were sequenced per donor among a few hundred genotyped donors of the cohort, with roughly 18% of those sequences being non-productive. What the research found in general, with its limitations: In a later genetic analysis, fewer N-insertions in productive TCRs were reported among donors in an Asian-associated ancestry cluster than the approximately 670-donor mean. A later genetic analysis associated a missense DCLRE1C variant with V-gene and J-gene trimming of TCR beta chains, and an independent cohort replicated the association. In a later analysis, the rate of TCR association differed among HLA loci, with DRB1 alleles having the most associated TCRs and HLA-C alleles having the fewest. Some IMGT-functional V segments, including TRBV6-2 and TRBV6-3, could not be told apart with the 87-base-pair reads, so those segments were excluded. In this cohort, only TCR beta chains were sequenced, and detectable features were limited by the absence of alpha or paired-chain data. Most TCR sequences were observed very rarely across donors, whereas some public TCRs were present in many individuals. In an earlier analysis of 450 to 750 of the donors, most TCR beta V segments appeared in productive rearrangements about 90% or about 30% of the time, broadly matching IMGT annotations. At a false discovery rate of 0.05, a later analysis linked some 17,000 TCR beta sequences to specific HLA alleles. Sequencing depth was assumed to be roughly uniform across donors in the presence/absence analyses, though that assumption may not hold. The earlier analysis of approximately 540 of the donors excluded 15 to 20 rarely observed V segments, including chromosome 9 orphons, because counts were too low. The sequencing pipeline was judged likely to have produced a cluster of highly shared sequence variants as a technical artifact. A later analysis found that most CMV-associated TCR beta chains appeared HLA-restricted, with HLA associations seemingly driven largely by CMV exposure. In a later analysis, several top co-occurrence clusters were reported to appear linked to parvovirus B19, influenza, CMV and Epstein-Barr virus. Because some donors lacked HLA typing at each locus, the association tests relied only on the typed subset. The study gave a list of 150 to 200 TCR beta chains associated with cytomegalovirus. The authors suggested that the approach could potentially be extended to other disease states and immunological phenotypes. A further reported finding was that TCR beta sequences accurately predicted the HLA-A and HLA-B alleles for most subjects in the first cohort. In a later analysis, HLA-associated TCR beta chains showed more clonal expansion and lower generation probabilities than non-associated chains that were equally common. Linkage disequilibrium might explain the correlated functional status among segregating V segments, but an unknown experimental factor could not be excluded. Cytomegalovirus status was reported to be diagnosed by the classifier with high specificity and sensitivity in both the original and validation cohorts. A few of the identified cytomegalovirus-associated TCR beta chains were confirmed in vitro to be specific for cytomegalovirus antigens. For the cohort, immune exposure information was limited to CMV serostatus. Assigning TCR associations to individual alleles was difficult when HLA alleles, especially DR and DQ, strongly co-occurred.

Receptors were amplified or captured by the immunoSEQ multiplex PCR assay. For the multiplex PCR, a mixture combining 60 forward primers for TCR Vbeta segments and 13 reverse primers for TCR Jbeta segments was used. Amplification of the CDR3 region of rearranged TCR beta genes was performed with a multiplex PCR assay on genomic DNA. The amplified TCR beta libraries were sequenced on the Illumina HiSeq System as 87-base-pair reads. On the authors' methods: A later analysis tallied 75 million to 95 million unique TCR beta chains across the 650 to 750 repertoires, and about 12 million of those chains were shared by two or more donors. Raw reads were error-corrected and collapsed into unique sequences by a nearest-neighbor algorithm in which closely related sequences were merged to remove PCR and sequencing errors. CDR3 sequences were aligned to IMGT reference sequences to assign V, D and J gene segments. For a sequence to be retained, at least a six-nucleotide match to both a V gene segment and a J gene segment was required. Rearrangements were classified as productive when the CDR3 lacked stop codons and remained in frame with V and J, and all other rearrangements were classified as non-productive. Following IMGT convention, CDR3 was defined as the stretch from the second conserved V-encoded cysteine to the conserved J-encoded phenylalanine. The earlier analysis of 587 of the donors excluded any sequence lacking an unambiguous match to a single V gene segment. An earlier analysis of 500 to 700 of the donors classified V segments as functional when productive rearrangements were above 56.7% and as segregating when the standard deviation between donors was above 5%. A statistical classification framework was built to diagnose cytomegalovirus status from the catalog of TCR beta chain sequences. In a later analysis, V and J genes were assigned by comparing TCR nucleotide sequences against IMGT/GENE-DB human TR gene sequences. Using the TCRdist pipeline, a later analysis assigned CDR3 sequences along with most-parsimonious VDJ recombination scenarios. A later analysis defined each TCR beta chain by its CDR3 amino acid sequence plus V-gene family, and excluded reads lacking a unique V-gene family. A later analysis removed several hundred highly shared, low-generation-probability nucleotide sequences to deal with suspected cross-contamination and a sequencing artifact. For each public chain, a later analysis derived a clonal expansion index from normalized ranks of inferred template counts within each repertoire. A later analysis computed generation probabilities with a VDJ recombination model fitted to out-of-frame rearrangements, and checked the results against IGoR. In a later analysis, TCR-TCR, TCR-HLA and TCR-CMV co-occurrence was scored with hypergeometric tests, and a repertoire-size bias correction was applied to TCR pairs. False discovery rates were estimated in a later analysis by permuting HLA or CMV assignments 20 times. In a later analysis, co-occurring TCRs were grouped using DBSCAN, with TCRdist sequence similarity added in when clustering inside HLA-allele-positive subsets. Co-occurrence clustering excluded repertoires with fewer than 30,000 or more than 120,000 public chains, plus five with anomalous nucleotide sharing. TCRdb took this table from immuneACCESS and kept in-frame rearrangements with V and J called. Such tables lack part of the clones; where checked against another copy, unresolved V genes explain under half of the gap, and the rest is unexplained. V and J calls plus clone size are reproduced from that table; the DNA served to infer D and trimming. For this sample there are more than 75,000 clones; just under 80% appear just once. The ten biggest clones cover roughly 3.8% of the sample.

As for this clone: Its antigen is currently not known. Per-nucleotide qualities are absent, and no much larger clonotype sits a single base away.

The cohort comprised hundreds of healthy bone marrow donors. At the time of sampling, every cohort member was nominally healthy, though immune exposures that went unrecorded were likely present. The donor was CMV seronegative and was included in the group of around 320 seronegative cohort members. Each donor provided a peripheral blood sample, and peripheral blood mononuclear cells were used for TCR beta sequencing. Genomic DNA extraction from the blood cell samples was performed with the Qiagen DNeasy Blood Extraction Kit. Reading from cysteine to phenylalanine, the CDR3 counts 12 amino acids. The kept DNA is CDR3 alone, 36 bases in frame from the first base. The junction carries 4 bases between V and J, which are trimmed by 4 bases and 0 bases respectively. According to the germline V gene, CDR1 reads SGHTA and CDR2 reads FQGNSA.

The chain couples TRBV7-2 to TRBJ2-7; the D gene is unclear. The origin of this receptor is a woman aged 40 to 50 in good health and CMV-seronegative. The material sequenced was PBMCs. CDR3 sequence: CASSSYSYEQYF. The sequenced DNA is TGTGCCAGCAGCTCGTACTCCTACGAGCAGTACTTC.